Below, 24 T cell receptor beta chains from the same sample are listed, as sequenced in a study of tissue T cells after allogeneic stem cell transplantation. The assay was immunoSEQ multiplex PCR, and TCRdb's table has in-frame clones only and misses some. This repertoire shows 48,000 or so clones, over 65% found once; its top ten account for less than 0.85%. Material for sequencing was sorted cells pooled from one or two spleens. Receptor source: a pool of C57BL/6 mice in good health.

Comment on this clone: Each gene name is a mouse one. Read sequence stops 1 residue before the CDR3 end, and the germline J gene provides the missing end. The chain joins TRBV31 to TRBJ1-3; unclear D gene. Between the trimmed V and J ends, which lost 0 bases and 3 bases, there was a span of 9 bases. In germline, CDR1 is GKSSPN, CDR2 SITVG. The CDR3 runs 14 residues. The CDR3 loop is CAWSLGGIGNTLYF. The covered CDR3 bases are TGTGCCTGGAGTCTAGGCGGGATTGGAAATACGCTCTAT.

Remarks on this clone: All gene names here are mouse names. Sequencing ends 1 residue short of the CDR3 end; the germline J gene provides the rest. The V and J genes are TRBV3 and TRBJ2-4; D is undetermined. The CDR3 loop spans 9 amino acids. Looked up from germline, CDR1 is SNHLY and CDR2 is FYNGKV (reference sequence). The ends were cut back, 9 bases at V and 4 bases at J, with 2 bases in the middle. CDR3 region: CARKNTLYF. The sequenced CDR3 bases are TGTGCCAGAAAAAACACCTTGTAC.

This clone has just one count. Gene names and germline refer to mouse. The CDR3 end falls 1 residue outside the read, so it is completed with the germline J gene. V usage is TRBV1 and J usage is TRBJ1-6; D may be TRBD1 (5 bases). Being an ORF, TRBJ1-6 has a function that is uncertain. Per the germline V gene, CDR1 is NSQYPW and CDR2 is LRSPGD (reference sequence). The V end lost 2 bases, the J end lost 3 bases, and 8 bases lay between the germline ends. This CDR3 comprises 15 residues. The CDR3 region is CTCSARGDYNSPLYF. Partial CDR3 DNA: TGCACCTGCAGTGCACGGGGGGACTATAATTCGCCCCTCTAC.

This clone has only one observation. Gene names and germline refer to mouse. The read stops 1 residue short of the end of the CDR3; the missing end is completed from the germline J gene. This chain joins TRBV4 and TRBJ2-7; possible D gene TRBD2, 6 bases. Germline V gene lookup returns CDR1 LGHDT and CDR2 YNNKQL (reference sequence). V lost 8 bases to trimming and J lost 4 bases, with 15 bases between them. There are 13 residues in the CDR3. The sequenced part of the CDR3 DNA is TGTGCCAGCGGGTCCCGGGACTTTTATGAACAGTAC. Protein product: CASGSRDFYEQY. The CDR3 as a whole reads CASGSRDFYEQYF.

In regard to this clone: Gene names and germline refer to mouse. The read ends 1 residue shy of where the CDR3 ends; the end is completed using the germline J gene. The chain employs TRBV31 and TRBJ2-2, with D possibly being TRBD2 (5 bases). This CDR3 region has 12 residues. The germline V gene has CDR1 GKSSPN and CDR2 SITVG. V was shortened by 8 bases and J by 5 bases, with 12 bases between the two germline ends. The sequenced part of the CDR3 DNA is TGTGCCGTAGGCTGGGCGACCGGGCAGCTCTAC. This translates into CAVGWATGQLY. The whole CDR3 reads CAVGWATGQLYF.

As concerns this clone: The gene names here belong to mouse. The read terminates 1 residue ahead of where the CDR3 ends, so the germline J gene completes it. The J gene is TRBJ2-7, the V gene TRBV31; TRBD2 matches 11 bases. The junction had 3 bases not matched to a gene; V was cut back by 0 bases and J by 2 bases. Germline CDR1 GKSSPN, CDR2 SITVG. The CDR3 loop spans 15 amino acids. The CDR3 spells CAWSLRTGGPYEQYF. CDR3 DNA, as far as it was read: TGTGCCTGGAGTCTACGGACTGGGGGGCCCTATGAACAGTAC.

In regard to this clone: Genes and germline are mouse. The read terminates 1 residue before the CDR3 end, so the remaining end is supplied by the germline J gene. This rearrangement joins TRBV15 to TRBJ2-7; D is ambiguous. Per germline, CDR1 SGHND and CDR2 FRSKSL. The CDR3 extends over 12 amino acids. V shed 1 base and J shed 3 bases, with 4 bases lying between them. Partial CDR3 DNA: TGTGCCAGCAGTTTAGGCAACTATGAACAGTAC. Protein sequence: CASSLGNYEQY. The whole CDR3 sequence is CASSLGNYEQYF.

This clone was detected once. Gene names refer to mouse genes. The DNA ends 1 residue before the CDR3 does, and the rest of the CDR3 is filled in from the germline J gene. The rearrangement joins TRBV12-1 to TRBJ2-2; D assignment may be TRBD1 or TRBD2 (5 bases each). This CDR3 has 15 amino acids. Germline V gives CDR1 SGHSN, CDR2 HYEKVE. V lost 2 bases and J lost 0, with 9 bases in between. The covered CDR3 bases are TGTGCCAGCTCTCCGGGGACGGCAAACACCGGGCAGCTCTAC. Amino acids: CASSPGTANTGQLY. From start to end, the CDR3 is CASSPGTANTGQLYF.

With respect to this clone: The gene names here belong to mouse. Incomplete CDR3 DNA: TGCACCTGCAGTGCAGGGACAGGGGGCCAGGCTCCGCTT. Translating gives CTCSAGTGGQAPL. Given in full, the CDR3 is CTCSAGTGGQAPLF. This chain links TRBV1 with TRBJ1-5; 10 positions agree with TRBD1. The read ends 1 residue shy of where the CDR3 ends; the end is completed using the germline J gene. The J segment lost 6 bases and the V segment lost 1 base, leaving 0 bases of the junction unmatched. The CDR3 has 14 residues. Per germline, CDR1 NSQYPW and CDR2 LRSPGD (reference sequence).

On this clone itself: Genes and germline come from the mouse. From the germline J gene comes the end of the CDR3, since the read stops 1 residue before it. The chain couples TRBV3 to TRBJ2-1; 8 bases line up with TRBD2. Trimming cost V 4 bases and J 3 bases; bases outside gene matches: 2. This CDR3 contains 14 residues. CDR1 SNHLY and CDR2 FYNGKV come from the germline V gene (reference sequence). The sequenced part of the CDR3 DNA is TGTGCCAGCAGCTCCGGACTGGGCTATGCTGAGCAGTTC. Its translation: CASSSGLGYAEQF. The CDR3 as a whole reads CASSSGLGYAEQFF.

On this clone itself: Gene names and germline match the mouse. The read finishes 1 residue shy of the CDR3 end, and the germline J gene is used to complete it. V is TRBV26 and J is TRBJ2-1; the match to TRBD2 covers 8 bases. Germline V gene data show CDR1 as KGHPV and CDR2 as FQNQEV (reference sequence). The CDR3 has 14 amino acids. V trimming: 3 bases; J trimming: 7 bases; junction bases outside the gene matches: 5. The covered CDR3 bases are TGTGCCAGCAGTCTTTGGGGGGGGTGGGCTGAGCAGTTC. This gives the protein CASSLWGGWAEQF. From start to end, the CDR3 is CASSLWGGWAEQFF.

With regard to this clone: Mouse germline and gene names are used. CDR3 region: CAWSHSSYEQYF. CDR3 bases read: TGTGCCTGGAGTCACAGCTCCTATGAACAGTAC. This rearrangement joins TRBV31 to TRBJ2-7; D gene uncertain. The read terminates 1 residue before the CDR3 end, so the remaining end is supplied by the germline J gene. Germline V CDR1 and CDR2: GKSSPN, SITVG. V lost 1 base, J lost 0 bases, and 4 bases lay in between. The CDR3 is made up of 12 amino acids.

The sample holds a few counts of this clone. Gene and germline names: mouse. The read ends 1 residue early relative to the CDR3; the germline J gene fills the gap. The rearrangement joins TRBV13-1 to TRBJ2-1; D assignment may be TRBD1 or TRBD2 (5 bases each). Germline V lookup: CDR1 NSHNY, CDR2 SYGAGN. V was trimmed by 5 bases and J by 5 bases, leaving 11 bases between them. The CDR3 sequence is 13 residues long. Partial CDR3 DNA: TGTGCCAGCAGGGGGGAGGGGAATGCTGAGCAGTTC. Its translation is CASRGEGNAEQF. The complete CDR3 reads CASRGEGNAEQFF.

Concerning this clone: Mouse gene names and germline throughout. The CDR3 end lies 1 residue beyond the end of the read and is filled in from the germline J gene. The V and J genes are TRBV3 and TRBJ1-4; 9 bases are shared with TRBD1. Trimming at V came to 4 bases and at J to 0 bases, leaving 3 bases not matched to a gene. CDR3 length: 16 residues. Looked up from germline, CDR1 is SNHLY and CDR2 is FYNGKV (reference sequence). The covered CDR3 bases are TGTGCCAGCAGCTCCGGGACAGGGATTTCCAACGAAAGATTATTT. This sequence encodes CASSSGTGISNERLF. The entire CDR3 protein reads CASSSGTGISNERLFF. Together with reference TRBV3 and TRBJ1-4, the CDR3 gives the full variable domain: GPKVLQIPSHQIIDMGQMVTLNCDPVSNHLYFYWYKQILGQQMEFLVNFYNGKVMEKSKLFKDQFSVERPDGSYFTLKIQPTALEDSAVYFCASSSGTGISNERLFFGHGTKLSVL.

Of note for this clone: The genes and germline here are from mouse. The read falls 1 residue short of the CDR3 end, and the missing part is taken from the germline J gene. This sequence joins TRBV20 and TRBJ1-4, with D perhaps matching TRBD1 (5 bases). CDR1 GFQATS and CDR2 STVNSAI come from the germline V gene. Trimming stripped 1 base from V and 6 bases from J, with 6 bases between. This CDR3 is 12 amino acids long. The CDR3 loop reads CGARAGDERLFF. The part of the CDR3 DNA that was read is TGTGGTGCTAGGGCGGGGGACGAAAGATTATTT.

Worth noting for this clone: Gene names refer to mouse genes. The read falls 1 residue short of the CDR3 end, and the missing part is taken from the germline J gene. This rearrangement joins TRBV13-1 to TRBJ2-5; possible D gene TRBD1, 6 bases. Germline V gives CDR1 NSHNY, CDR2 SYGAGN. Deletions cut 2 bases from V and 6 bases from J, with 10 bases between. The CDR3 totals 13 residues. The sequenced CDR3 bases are TGTGCCAGCAGTGAGACAGGTTGGGACACCCAGTAC. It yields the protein CASSETGWDTQY. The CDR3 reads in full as CASSETGWDTQYF.

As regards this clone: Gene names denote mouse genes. The CDR3 protein is CAWSGGGGNYAEQFF. The part of the CDR3 DNA that was read is TGTGCCTGGAGTGGAGGGGGGGGTAACTATGCTGAGCAGTTC. The chain uses TRBV31 and TRBJ2-1, with TRBD2 as a possible D gene (7 bases). The read falls 1 residue short of the CDR3 end, and the missing part is taken from the germline J gene. Germline V gene sequence: CDR1 GKSSPN, CDR2 SITVG. V lost 2 bases, J lost 0 bases, and 11 bases lay in between. This CDR3 comprises 15 residues.

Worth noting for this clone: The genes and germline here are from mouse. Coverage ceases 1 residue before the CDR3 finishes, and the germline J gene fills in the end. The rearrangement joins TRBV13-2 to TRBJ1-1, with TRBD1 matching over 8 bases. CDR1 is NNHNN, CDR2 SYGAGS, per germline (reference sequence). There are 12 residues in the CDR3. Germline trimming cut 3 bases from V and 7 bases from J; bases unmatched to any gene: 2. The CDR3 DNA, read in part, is TGTGCCAGCGGTGTCGACAGGGGAGAAGTCTTC. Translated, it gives CASGVDRGEVF. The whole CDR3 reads CASGVDRGEVFF.

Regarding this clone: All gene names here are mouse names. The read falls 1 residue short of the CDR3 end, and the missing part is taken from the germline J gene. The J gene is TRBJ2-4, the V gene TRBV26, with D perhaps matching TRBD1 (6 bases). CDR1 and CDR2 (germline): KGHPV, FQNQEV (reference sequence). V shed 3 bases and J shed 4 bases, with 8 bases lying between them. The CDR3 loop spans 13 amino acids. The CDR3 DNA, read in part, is TGTGCCAGCAGTCTAGGGACAAAAAACACCTTGTAC. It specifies CASSLGTKNTLY. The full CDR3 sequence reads CASSLGTKNTLYF.

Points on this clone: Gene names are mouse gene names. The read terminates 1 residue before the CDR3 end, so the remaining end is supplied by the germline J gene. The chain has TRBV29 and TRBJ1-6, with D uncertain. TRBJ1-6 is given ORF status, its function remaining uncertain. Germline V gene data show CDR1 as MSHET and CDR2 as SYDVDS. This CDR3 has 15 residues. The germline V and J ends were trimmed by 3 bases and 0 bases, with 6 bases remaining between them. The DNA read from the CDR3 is TGTGCTAGCAGTTTGAGGAATTCCTATAATTCGCCCCTCTAC. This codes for CASSLRNSYNSPLY. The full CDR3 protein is CASSLRNSYNSPLYF.

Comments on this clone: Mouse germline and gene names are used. CDR3 amino acids: CSSSHQGAREQYF. CDR3 bases read: TGCTCCAGCAGTCACCAGGGGGCTAGGGAACAGTAC. This chain links TRBV23 with TRBJ2-7; the table's D call, TRBD1, was not checked against the DNA. The CDR3 end is not reached by the read, which stops 1 residue before it; the germline J gene fills it in. The CDR3 extends over 13 amino acids. Per the germline V gene, CDR1 is KGHTA and CDR2 is FQNQQP. Full variable domain (missing parts from reference TRBV23 and TRBJ2-7): DAAVTQKPRYLIKMKGQEAEMKCIPEKGHTAVFWYQQKQSKELKFLIYFQNQQPLDQIDMVKERFSAVCPSSSLCSLGIRTCEAEDSALYLCSSSHQGAREQYFGPGTRLTVL.

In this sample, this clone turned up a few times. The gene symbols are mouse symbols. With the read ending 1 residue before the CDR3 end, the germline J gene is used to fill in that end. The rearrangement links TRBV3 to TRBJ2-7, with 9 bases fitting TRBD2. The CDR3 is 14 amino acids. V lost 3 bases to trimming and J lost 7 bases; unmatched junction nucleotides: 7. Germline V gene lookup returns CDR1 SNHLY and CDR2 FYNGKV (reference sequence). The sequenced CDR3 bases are TGTGCCAGCAGCTTGAGTGGGGGGGCGGCGGAACAGTAC. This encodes CASSLSGGAAEQY. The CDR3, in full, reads CASSLSGGAAEQYF.

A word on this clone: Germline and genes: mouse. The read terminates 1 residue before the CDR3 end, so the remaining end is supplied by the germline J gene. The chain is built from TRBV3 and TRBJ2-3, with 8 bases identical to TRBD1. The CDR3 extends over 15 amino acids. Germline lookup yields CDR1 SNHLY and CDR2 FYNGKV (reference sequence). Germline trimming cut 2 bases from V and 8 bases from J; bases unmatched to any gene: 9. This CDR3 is CASSLWARGLGTLYF. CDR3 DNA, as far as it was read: TGTGCCAGCAGCTTATGGGCCAGGGGGCTAGGAACGCTGTAT. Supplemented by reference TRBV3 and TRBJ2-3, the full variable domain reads GPKVLQIPSHQIIDMGQMVTLNCDPVSNHLYFYWYKQILGQQMEFLVNFYNGKVMEKSKLFKDQFSVERPDGSYFTLKIQPTALEDSAVYFCASSLWARGLGTLYFGSGTRLTVL.

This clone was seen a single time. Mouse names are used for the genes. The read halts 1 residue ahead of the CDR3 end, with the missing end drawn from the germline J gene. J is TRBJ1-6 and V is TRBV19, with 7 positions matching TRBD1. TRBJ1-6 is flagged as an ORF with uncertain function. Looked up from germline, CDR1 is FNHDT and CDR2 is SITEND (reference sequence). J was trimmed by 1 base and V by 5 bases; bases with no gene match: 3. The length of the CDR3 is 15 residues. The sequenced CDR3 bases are TGTGCCAGCAGCCCGGGACAGTCCTATAATTCGCCCCTCTAC. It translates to CASSPGQSYNSPLY. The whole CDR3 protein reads CASSPGQSYNSPLYF.